This T cell receptor (beta chain) was recorded in a study of technical replicates of blood from a few donors. Sequencing was performed with immunoSEQ multiplex PCR; in TCRdb, only in-frame clones are kept and a portion is missing. The data hold some 68,000 clones, with nearly 97% observed a single time. V was pared by 4 bases and J by 1 base, with 13 bases between. Germline CDR1 reads MGHRA; CDR2 reads YSYEKL. CDR3 size: 15 residues. The sequence was obtained from a human donor in good health. The sequencing input was T cells isolated from PBMCs. The V call is TRBV4-1, the J call TRBJ2-5; tentative D call: TRBD1 (5 bases). The CDR3 reads CASSLIGAAQETQYF. CDR3 DNA: TGCGCCAGCAGCCTAATAGGGGCGGCCCAAGAGACCCAGTACTTC.